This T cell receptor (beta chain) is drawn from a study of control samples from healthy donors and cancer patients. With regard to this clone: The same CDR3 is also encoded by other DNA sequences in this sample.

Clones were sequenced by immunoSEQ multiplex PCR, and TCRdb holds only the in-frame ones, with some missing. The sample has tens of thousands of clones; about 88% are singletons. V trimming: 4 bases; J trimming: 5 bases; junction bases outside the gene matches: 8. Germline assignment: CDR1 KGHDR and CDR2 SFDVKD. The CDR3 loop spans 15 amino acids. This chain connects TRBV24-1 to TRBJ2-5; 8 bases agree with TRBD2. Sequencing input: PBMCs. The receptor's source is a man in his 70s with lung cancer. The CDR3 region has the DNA TGTGCCACCAGTGACCCGACGTCGGGAGGGGAGACCCAGTACTTC. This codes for CATSDPTSGGETQYF.